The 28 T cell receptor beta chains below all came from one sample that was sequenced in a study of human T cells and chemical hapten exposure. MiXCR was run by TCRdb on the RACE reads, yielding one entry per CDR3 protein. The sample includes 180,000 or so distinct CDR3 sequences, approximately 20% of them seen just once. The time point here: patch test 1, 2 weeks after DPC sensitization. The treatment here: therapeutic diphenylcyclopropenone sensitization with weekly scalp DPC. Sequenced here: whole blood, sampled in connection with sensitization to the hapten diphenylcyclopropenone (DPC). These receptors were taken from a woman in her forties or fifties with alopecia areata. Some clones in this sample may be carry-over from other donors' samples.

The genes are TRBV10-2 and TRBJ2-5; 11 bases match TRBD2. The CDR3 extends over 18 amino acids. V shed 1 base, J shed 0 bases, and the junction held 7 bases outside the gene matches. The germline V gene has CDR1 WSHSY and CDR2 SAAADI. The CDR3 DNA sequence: TGCGCCAGCAGTGAGTTGCCGGGACTAGCGGAGTACCAAGAGACCCAGTACTTC. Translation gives CASSELPGLAEYQETQYF.

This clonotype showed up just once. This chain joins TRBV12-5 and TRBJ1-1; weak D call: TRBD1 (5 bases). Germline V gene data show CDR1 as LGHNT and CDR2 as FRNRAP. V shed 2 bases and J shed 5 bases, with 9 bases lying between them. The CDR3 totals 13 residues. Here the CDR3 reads CASGLRDGTEAFF. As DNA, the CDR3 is TGTGCTAGTGGTTTGAGGGACGGGACTGAAGCTTTCTTT.

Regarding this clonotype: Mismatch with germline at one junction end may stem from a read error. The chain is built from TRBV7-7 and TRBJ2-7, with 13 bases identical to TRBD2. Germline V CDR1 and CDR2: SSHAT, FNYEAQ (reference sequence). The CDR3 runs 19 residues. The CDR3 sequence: CASSVDKWTSGRILYEQYF. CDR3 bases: TGTGCTAGCAGCGTAGACAAGTGGACTAGCGGGAGAATCCTCTACGAGCAGTACTTC.

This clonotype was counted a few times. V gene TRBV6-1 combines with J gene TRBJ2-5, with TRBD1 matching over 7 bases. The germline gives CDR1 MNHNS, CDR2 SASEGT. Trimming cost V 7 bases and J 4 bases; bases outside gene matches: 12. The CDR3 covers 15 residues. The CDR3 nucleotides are TGTGCCAGCACCGTCCCGACAGGGCCGGGAGAGACCCAGTACTTC. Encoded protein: CASTVPTGPGETQYF.

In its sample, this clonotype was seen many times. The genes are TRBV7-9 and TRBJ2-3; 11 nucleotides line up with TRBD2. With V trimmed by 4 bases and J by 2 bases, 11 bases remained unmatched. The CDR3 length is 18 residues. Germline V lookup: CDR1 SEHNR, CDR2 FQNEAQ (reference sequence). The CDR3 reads CASSYGTSGRHTTDTQYF. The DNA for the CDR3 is TGTGCCAGCAGCTACGGGACTAGCGGCCGACATACCACAGATACGCAGTATTTT.

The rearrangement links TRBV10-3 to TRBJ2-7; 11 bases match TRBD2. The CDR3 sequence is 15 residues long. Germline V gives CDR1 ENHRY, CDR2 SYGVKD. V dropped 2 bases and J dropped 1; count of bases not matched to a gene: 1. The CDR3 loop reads CAISEGTSGSYEQYF. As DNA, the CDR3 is TGTGCCATCAGTGAGGGGACTAGCGGTTCCTACGAGCAGTACTTC.

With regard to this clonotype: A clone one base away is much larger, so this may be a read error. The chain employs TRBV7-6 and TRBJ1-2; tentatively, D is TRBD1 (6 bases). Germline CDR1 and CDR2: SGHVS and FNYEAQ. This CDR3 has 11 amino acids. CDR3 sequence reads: CASSTGYGYNF. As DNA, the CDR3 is TGTGCCAGCAGCACAGGGTATGGCTACAACTTC.

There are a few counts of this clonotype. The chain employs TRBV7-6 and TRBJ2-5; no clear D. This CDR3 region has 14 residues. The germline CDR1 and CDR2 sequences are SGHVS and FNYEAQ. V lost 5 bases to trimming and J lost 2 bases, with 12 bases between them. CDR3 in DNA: TGTGCCAGCAGCCCGCTCCGGCGACAAGAGACCCAGTACTTC. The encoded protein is CASSPLRRQETQYF.

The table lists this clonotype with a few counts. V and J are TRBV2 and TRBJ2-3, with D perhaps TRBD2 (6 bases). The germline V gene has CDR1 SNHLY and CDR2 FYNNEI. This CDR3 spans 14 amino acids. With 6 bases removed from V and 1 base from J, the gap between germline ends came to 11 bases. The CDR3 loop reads CASRGWRGTDTQYF. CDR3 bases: TGTGCCAGCAGAGGGTGGAGGGGCACAGATACGCAGTATTTT.

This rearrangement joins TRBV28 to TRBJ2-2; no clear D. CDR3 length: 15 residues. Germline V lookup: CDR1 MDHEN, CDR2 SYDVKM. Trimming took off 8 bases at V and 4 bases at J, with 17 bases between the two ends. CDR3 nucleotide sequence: TGTGCCAGCCAGGACCCGGCGCTGCGCACCGGGGAGCTGTTTTTT. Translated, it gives CASQDPALRTGELFF.

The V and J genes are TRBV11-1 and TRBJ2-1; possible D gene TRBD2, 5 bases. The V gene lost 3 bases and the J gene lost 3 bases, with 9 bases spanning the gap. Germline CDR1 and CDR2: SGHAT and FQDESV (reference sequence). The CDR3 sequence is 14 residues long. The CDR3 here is CASSFSVDYNEQFF. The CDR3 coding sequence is TGTGCCAGCAGCTTTAGCGTCGACTACAATGAGCAGTTCTTC.

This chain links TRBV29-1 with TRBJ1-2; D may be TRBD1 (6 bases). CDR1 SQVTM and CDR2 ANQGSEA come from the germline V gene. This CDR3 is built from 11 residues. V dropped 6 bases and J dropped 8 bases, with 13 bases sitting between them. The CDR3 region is CSVETGIGYTF. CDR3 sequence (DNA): TGCAGCGTGGAAACAGGGATAGGCTACACCTTC.

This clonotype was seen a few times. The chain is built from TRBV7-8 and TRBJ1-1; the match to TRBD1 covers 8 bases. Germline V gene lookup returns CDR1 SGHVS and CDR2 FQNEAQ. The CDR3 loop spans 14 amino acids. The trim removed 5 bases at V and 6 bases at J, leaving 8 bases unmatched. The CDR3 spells CASSPTDRVSEAFF. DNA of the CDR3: TGTGCCAGCAGCCCTACGGACAGGGTGTCTGAAGCTTTCTTT. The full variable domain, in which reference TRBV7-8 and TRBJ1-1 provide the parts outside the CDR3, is GAGVSQSPRYKVAKRGQDVALRCDPISGHVSLFWYQQALGQGPEFLTYFQNEAQLDKSGLPSDRFFAERPEGSVSTLKIQRTQQEDSAVYLCASSPTDRVSEAFFGQGTRLTVV.

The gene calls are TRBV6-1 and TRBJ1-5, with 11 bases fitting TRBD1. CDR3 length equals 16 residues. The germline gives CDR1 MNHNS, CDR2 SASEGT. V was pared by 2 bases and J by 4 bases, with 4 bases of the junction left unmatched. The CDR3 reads CASSERTGGYNQPQHF. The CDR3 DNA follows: TGTGCCAGCAGTGAACGGACAGGGGGCTATAATCAGCCCCAGCATTTT.

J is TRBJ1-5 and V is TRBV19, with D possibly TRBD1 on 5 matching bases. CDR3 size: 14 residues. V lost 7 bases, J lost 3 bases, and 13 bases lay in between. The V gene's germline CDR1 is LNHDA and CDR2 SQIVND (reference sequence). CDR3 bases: TGTGCCAGTACCCCCGGGGGGTACAATCAGCCCCAGCATTTT. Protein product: CASTPGGYNQPQHF.

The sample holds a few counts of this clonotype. The CDR3 coding sequence is TGCAGCGCGAGCGGGATAGGATACGAGCAGTACTTC. This translates into CSASGIGYEQYF. The V gene is TRBV29-1, the J gene TRBJ2-7; 7 positions match TRBD2. Trimming cost V 7 bases and J 4 bases; bases outside gene matches: 7. This CDR3 has 12 amino acids. In germline, CDR1 is SQVTM, CDR2 ANQGSEA.

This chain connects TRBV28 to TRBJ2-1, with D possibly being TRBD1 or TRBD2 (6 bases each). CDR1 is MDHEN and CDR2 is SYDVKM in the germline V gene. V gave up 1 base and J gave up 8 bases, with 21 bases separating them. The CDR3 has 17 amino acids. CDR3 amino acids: CASSLSSGPTPGDEQFF. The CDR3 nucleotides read TGTGCCAGCAGTTTATCCAGCGGGCCTACCCCAGGGGATGAGCAGTTCTTC.

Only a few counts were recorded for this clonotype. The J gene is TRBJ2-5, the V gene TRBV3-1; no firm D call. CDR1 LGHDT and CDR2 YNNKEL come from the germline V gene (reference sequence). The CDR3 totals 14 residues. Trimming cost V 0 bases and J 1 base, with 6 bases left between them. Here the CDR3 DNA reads TGTGCCAGCAGCCAAGAACATTTCCAAGAGACCCAGTACTTC. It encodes CASSQEHFQETQYF.

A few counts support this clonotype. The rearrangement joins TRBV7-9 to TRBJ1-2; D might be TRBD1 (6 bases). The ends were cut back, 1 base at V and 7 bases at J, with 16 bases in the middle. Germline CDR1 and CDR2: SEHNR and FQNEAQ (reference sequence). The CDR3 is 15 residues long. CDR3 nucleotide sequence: TGTGCCAGCAGCTTAGTAGGGACATACAAGACTGGCTACACCTTC. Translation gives CASSLVGTYKTGYTF.

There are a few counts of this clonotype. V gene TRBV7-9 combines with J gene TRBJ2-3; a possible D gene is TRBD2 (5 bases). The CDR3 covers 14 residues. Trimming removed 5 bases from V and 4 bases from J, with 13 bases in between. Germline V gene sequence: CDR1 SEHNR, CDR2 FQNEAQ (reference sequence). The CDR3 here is CASSEGRAADTQYF. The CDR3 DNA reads TGTGCCAGCAGCGAGGGAAGGGCGGCAGATACGCAGTATTTT. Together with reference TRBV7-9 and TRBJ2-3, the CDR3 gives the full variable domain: DTGVSQNPRHKITKRGQNVTFRCDPISEHNRLYWYRQTLGQGPEFLTYFQNEAQLEKSRLLSDRFSAERPKGSFSTLEIQRTEQGDSAMYLCASSEGRAADTQYFGPGTRLTVL.

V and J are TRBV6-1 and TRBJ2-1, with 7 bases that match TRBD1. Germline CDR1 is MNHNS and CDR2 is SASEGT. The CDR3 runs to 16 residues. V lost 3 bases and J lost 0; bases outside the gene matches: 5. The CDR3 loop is CASSETGHFSYNEQFF. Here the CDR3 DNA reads TGTGCCAGCAGTGAGACAGGGCATTTCTCCTACAATGAGCAGTTCTTC.

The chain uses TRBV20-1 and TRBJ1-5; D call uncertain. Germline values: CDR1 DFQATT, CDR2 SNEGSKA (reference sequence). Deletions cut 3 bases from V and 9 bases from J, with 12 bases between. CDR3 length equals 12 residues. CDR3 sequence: CSASVSEGPQHF. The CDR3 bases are TGCAGTGCTAGTGTCTCGGAGGGGCCCCAGCATTTT.

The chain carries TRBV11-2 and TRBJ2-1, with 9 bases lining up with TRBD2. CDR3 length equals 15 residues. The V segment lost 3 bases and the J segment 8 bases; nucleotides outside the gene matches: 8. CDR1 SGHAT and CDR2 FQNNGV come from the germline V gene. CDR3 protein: CASSFLSSGTDEQFF. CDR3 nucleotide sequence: TGTGCCAGCAGCTTTCTATCTAGCGGGACGGATGAGCAGTTCTTC.

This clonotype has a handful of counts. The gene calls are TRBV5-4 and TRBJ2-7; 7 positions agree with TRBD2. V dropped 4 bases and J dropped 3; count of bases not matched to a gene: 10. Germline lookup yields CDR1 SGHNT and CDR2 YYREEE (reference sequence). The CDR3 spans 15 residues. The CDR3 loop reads CASSHAGVDLYEQYF. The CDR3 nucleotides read TGTGCCAGCAGCCACGCGGGAGTCGATCTCTACGAGCAGTACTTC.

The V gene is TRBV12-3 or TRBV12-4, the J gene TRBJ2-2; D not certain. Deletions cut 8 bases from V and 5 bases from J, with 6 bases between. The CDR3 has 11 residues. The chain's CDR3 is CASARTGELFF. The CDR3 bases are TGTGCCAGCGCCCGGACCGGGGAGCTGTTTTTT.

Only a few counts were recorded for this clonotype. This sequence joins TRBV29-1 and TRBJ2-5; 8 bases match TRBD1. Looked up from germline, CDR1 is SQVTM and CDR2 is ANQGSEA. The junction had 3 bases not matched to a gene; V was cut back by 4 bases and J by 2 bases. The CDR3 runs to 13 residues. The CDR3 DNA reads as TGCAGCGTTGCAACAGGGGGACAAGAGACCCAGTACTTC. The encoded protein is CSVATGGQETQYF. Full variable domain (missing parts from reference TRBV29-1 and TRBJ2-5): SAVISQKPSRDICQRGTSLTIQCQVDSQVTMMFWYRQQPGQSLTLIATANQGSEATYESGFVIDKFPISRPNLTFSTLTVSNMSPEDSSIYLCSVATGGQETQYFGPGTRLLVL.

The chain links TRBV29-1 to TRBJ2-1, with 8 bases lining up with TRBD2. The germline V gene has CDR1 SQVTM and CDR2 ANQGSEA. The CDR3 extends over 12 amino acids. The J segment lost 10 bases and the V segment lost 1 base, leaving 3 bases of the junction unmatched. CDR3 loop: CSVEAGGGEQFF. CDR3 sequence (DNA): TGCAGCGTTGAAGCAGGCGGGGGGGAGCAGTTCTTC.

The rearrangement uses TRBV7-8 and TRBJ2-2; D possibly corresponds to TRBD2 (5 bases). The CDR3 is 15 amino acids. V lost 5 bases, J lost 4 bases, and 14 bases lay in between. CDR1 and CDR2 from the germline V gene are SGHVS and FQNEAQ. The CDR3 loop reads CASSPEGDLTGELFF. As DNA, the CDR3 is TGTGCCAGCAGCCCCGAGGGAGATCTCACCGGGGAGCTGTTTTTT.